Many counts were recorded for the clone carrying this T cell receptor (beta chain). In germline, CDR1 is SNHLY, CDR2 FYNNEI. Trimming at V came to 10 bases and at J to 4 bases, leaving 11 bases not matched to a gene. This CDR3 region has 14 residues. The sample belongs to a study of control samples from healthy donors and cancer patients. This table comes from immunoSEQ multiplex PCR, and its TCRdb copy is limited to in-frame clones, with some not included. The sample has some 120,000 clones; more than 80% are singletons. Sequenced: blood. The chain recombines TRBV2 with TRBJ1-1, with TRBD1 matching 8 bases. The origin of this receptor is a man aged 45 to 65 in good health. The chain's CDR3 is CATQRTGWSTEAFF. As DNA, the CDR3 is TGTGCCACACAGAGGACAGGGTGGAGCACTGAAGCTTTCTTT.